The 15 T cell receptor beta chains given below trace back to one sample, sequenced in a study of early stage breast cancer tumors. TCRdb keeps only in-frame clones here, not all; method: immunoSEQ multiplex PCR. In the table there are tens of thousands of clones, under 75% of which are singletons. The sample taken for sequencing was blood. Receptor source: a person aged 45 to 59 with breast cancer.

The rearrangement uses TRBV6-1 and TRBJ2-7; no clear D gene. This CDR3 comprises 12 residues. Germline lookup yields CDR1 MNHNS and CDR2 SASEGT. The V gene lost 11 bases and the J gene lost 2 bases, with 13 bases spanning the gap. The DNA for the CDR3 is TGTGCCTCCACCGAGGTAGCCTACGAGCAGTACTTC. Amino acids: CASTEVAYEQYF.

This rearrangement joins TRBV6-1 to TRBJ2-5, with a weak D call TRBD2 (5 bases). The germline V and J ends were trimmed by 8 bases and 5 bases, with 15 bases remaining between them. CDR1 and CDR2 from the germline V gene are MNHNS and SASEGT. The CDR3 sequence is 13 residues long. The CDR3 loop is CASEGTIRETQYF. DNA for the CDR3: TGTGCCAGCGAGGGCACAATAAGGGAGACCCAGTACTTC.

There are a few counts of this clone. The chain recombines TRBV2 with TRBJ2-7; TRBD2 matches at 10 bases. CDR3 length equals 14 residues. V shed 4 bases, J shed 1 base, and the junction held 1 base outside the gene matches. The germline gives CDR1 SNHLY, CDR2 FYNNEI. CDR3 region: CASSVGLASYEQYF. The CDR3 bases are TGTGCCAGCAGTGTGGGACTAGCGTCCTACGAGCAGTACTTC.

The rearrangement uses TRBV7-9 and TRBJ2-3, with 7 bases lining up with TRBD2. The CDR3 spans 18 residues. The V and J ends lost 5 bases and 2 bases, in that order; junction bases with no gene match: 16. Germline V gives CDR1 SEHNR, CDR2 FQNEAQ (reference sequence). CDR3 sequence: CASSLPLGLAASTDTQYF. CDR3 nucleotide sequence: TGTGCCAGCAGCCTCCCCCTGGGGCTAGCGGCGTCCACAGATACGCAGTATTTT.

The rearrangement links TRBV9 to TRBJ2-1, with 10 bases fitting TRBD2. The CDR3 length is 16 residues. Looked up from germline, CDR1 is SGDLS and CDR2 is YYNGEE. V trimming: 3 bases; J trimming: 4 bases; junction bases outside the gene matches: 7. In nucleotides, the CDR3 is TGTGCCAGCAGCGCCCGGACTAGCGGACCTTACAATGAGCAGTTCTTC. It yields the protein CASSARTSGPYNEQFF. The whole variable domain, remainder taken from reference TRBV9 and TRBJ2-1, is DSGVTQTPKHLITATGQRVTLRCSPRSGDLSVYWYQQSLDQGLQFLIQYYNGEERAKGNILERFSAQQFPDLHSELNLSSLELGDSALYFCASSARTSGPYNEQFFGPGTRLTVL.

CDR3 sequence: CASSLAGFGILGELFF. Written as DNA, the CDR3 is TGTGCCAGCAGCTTGGCCGGGTTCGGGATCCTCGGGGAGCTGTTTTTT. V is TRBV5-4 and J is TRBJ2-2; the D gene is possibly TRBD2 (5 bases). Germline-derived CDR1 and CDR2 are SGHNT and YYREEE (reference sequence). The CDR3 extends over 16 amino acids. The V and J ends lost 0 bases and 7 bases respectively, with 16 bases between them.

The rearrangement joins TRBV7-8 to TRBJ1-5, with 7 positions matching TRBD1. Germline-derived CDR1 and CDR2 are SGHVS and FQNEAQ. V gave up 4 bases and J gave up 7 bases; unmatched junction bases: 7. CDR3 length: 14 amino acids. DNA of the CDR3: TGTGCCAGCAGCTCAAACAACAGGGGACAGCCCCAGCATTTT. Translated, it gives CASSSNNRGQPQHF.

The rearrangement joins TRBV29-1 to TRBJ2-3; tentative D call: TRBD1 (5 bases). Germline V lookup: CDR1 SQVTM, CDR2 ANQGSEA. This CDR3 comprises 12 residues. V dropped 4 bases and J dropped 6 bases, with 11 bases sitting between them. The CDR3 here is CSVGSSGDTQYF. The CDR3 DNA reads TGCAGCGTTGGATCGTCAGGGGATACGCAGTATTTT.

In DNA form, the CDR3 reads TGTGCCAGTAGTCCCCGGGACTTAGGGGGCAATGAGCAGTTCTTC. Translated, it gives CASSPRDLGGNEQFF. J is TRBJ2-1 and V is TRBV19; the D gene could be TRBD1 or TRBD2 (6 bases each). The CDR3 is 15 residues long. Trimming removed 5 bases from V and 6 bases from J, with 17 bases in between. The germline V gene has CDR1 LNHDA and CDR2 SQIVND (reference sequence).

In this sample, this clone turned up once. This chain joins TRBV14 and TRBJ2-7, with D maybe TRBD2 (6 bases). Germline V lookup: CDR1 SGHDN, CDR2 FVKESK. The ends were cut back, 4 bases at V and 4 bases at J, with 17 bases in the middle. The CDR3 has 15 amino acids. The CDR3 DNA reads TGTGCCAGCAGCCCCCTTGCTTCCGGGAGTTACGAGCAGTACTTC. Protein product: CASSPLASGSYEQYF.

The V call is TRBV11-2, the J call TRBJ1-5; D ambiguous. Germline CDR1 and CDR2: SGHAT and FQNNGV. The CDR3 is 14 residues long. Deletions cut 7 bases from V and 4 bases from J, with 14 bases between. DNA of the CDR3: TGTGCCAGCAAGGCAGGTTCCGATAATCAGCCCCAGCATTTT. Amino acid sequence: CASKAGSDNQPQHF. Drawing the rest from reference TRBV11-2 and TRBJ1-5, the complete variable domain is EAGVAQSPRYKIIEKRQSVAFWCNPISGHATLYWYQQILGQGPKLLIQFQNNGVVDDSQLPKDRFSAERLKGVDSTLKIQPAKLEDSAVYLCASKAGSDNQPQHFGDGTRLSIL.

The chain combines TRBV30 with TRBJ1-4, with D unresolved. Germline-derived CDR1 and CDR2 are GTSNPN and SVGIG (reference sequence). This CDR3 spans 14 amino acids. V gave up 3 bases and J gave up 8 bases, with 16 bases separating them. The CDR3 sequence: CAWRANVRREKLFF. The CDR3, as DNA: TGTGCCTGGAGAGCGAACGTTAGGCGGGAAAAACTGTTTTTT. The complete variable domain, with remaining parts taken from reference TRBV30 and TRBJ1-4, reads SQTIHQWPATLVQPVGSPLSLECTVEGTSNPNLYWYRQAAGRGLQLLFYSVGIGQISSEVPQNLSASRPQDRQFILSSKKLLLSDSGFYLCAWRANVRREKLFFGSGTQLSVL.

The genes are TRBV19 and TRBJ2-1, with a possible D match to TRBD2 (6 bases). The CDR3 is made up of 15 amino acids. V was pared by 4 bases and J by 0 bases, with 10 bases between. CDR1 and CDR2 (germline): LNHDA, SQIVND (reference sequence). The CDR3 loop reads CASSRGSGSYNEQFF. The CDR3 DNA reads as TGTGCCAGTAGTAGGGGTAGCGGCTCCTACAATGAGCAGTTCTTC.

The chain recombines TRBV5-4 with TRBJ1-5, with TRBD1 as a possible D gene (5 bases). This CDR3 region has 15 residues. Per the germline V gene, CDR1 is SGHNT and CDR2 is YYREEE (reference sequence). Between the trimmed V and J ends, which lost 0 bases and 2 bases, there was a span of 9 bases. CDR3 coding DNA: TGTGCCAGCAGCTTGGGTGGGGCTGGCAATCAGCCCCAGCATTTT. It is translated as CASSLGGAGNQPQHF.

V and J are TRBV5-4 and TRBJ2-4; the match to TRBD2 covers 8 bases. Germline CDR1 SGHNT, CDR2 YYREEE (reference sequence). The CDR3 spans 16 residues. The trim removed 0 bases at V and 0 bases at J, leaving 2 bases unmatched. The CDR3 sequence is CASSLAGGRAKNIQYF. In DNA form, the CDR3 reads TGTGCCAGCAGCTTGGCGGGAGGGAGAGCCAAAAACATTCAGTACTTC.